This T cell receptor beta chain was found in a study of control samples from healthy donors and cancer patients. This table comes from immunoSEQ multiplex PCR, and its TCRdb copy is limited to in-frame clones, with some not included. The repertoire has 150,000 to 200,000 clones, 90% of them found once; the top ten carry just over 1.4%. CDR1 is LGHDT and CDR2 is YNNKEL in the germline V gene (reference sequence). V gave up 0 bases and J gave up 14 bases, with 11 bases separating them. The CDR3 totals 12 residues. The chain couples TRBV3-1 (or the pseudogene TRBV3-2) to TRBJ1-5; D is undetermined. The origin of this receptor is a woman in her fifties or sixties in good health. Sequenced input: blood. The CDR3 region is CASSQDSDPKHF. CDR3 DNA: TGTGCCAGCAGCCAAGATAGTGACCCCAAGCATTTT.